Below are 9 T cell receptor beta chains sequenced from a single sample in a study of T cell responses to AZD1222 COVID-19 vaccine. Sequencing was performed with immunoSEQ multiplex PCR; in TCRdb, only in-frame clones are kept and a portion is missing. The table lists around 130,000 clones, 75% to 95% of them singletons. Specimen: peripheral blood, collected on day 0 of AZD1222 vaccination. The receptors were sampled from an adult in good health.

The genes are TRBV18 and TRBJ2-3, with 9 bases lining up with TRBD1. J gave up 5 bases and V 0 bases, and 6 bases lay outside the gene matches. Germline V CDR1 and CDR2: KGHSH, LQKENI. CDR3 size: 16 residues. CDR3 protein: CASSPPNRGQGDTQYF. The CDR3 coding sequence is TGTGCCAGCTCACCACCGAACAGGGGGCAGGGAGATACGCAGTATTTT.

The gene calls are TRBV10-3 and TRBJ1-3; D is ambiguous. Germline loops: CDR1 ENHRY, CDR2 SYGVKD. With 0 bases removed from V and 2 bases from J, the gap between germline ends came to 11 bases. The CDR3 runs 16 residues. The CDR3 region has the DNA TGTGCCATCAGTGAGTCGGGAGGGTTTGCTGGAAACACCATATATTTT. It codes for CAISESGGFAGNTIYF.

The CDR3 DNA sequence: TGTGCCAGCAGCTTCGGGGGACAGGGGGATCAGCCCCAGCATTTT. It translates to CASSFGGQGDQPQHF. V is TRBV11-2 and J is TRBJ1-5, with 11 bases that match TRBD1. Trimming at V came to 3 bases and at J to 5 bases, leaving 3 bases not matched to a gene. The germline V gene has CDR1 SGHAT and CDR2 FQNNGV. There are 15 residues in the CDR3.

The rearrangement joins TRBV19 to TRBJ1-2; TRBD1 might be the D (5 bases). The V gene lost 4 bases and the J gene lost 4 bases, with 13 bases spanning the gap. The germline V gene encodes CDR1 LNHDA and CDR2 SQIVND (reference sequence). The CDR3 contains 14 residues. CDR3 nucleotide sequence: TGTGCCAGTAGTACCAGACAGCCAGCCTATGGCTACACCTTC. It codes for CASSTRQPAYGYTF.

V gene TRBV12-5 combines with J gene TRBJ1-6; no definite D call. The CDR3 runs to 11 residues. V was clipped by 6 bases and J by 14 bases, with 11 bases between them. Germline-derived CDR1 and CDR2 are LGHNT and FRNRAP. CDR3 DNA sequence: TGTGCTAGTGGCCTGACGGGTACCCTCCACTTT. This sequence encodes CASGLTGTLHF.

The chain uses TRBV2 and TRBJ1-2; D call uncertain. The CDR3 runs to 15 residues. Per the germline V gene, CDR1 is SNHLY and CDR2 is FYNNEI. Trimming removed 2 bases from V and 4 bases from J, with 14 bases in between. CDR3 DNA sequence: TGTGCCAGCAGTGAAATTGCAGAGACCTTCTATGGCTACACCTTC. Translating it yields CASSEIAETFYGYTF.

The CDR3 DNA follows: TGTGCCAGCAGCGTAATGGACGGTAAAGCTTTCTTT. Encoded protein: CASSVMDGKAFF. The chain joins TRBV7-9 to TRBJ1-1; D gene unclear. The CDR3 loop spans 12 amino acids. The V gene lost 5 bases and the J gene lost 9 bases, with 13 bases spanning the gap. The germline CDR1 and CDR2 sequences are SEHNR and FQNEAQ (reference sequence). The full variable domain, completed using reference TRBV7-9 and TRBJ1-1, is DTGVSQNPRHKITKRGQNVTFRCDPISEHNRLYWYRQTLGQGPEFLTYFQNEAQLEKSRLLSDRFSAERPKGSFSTLEIQRTEQGDSAMYLCASSVMDGKAFFGQGTRLTVV.

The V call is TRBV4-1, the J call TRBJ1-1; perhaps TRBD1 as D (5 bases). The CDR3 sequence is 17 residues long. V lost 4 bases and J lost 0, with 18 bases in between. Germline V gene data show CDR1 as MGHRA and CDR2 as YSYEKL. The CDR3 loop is CASSPAPQGRMNTEAFF. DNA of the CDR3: TGCGCCAGCAGCCCAGCTCCTCAGGGCCGCATGAACACTGAAGCTTTCTTT.

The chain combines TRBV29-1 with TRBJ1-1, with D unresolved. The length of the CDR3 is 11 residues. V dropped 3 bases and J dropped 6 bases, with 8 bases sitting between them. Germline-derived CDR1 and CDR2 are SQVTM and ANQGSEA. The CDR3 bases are TGCAGCGTTGAGGGTCCCGCTGAAGCTTTCTTT. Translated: CSVEGPAEAFF.